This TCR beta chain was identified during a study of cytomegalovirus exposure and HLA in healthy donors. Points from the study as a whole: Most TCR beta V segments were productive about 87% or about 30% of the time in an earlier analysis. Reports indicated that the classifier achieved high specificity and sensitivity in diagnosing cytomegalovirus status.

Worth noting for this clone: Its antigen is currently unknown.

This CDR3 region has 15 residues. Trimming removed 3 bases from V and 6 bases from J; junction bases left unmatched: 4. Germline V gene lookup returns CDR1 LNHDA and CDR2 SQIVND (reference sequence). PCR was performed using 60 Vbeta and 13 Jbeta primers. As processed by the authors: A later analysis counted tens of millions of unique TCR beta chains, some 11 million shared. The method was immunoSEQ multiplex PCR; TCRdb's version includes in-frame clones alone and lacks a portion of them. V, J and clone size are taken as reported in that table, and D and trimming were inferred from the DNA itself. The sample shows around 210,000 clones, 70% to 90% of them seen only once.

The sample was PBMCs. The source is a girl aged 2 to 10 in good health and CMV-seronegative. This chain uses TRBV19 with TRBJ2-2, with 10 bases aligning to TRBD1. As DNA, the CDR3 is TGTGCCAGTAGTATCGGGACAGGGGTCCCCGGGGAGCTGTTTTTT. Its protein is CASSIGTGVPGELFF.